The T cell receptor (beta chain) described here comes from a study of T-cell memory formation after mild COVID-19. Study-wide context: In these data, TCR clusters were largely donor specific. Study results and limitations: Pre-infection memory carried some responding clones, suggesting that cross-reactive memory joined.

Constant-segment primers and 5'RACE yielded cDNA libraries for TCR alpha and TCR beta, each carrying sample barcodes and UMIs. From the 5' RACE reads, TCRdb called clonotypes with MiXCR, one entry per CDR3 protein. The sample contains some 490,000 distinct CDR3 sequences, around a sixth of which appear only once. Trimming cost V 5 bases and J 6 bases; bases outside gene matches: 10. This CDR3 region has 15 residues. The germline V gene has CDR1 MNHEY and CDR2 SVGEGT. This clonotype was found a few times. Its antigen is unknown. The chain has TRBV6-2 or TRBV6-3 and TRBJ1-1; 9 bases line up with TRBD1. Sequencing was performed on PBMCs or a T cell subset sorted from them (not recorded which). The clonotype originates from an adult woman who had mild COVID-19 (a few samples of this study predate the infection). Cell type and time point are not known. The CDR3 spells CASSLRDRESPEAFF. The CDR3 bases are TGTGCCAGCAGTCTCCGGGACAGGGAGAGCCCTGAAGCTTTCTTT.